One sample yielded the 14 T cell receptor beta chains listed below, sequenced in a study of CD8 T cells in Susac syndrome. The authors reverse transcribed roughly 0.5 to 1 ug RNA with random hexamers. TCRdb recomputed calls from the immunoSEQ multiplex PCR reads with MiXCR, one row per CDR3 protein. The data hold some 300,000 distinct CDR3 sequences, with approximately 84% observed a single time. Sequenced: CD8+ T cells from PBMCs. These receptors were obtained from a human donor with multiple sclerosis.

The chain joins TRBV7-3 to TRBJ2-7; unclear D gene. CDR1 is SGHTA and CDR2 is FQGTGA in the germline V gene. The CDR3 is made up of 14 amino acids. V gave up 2 bases and J gave up 2 bases, with 10 bases separating them. CDR3 nucleotide sequence: TGTGCCAGCAGCTTAGATGGCCGCACCTACGAGCAGTACTTC. This sequence encodes CASSLDGRTYEQYF.

The genes are TRBV30 and TRBJ2-1, with D tentatively TRBD2 (6 bases). With 2 bases removed from V and 5 bases from J, the gap between germline ends came to 10 bases. The CDR3 consists of 13 residues. Per the germline V gene, CDR1 is GTSNPN and CDR2 is SVGIG (reference sequence). The CDR3 DNA is TGTGCCTGGAGTCGGGAGCTTGACAATGAGCAGTTCTTC. It specifies CAWSRELDNEQFF.

The chain combines TRBV20-1 with TRBJ1-6; TRBD1 aligns across 8 bases. Germline V gene data show CDR1 as DFQATT and CDR2 as SNEGSKA (reference sequence). This CDR3 is 14 amino acids long. Unmatched junction bases numbered 5, after V lost 6 bases and J lost 4 bases. The CDR3 here is CSAPGGDYNSPLHF. In DNA form, the CDR3 reads TGCAGTGCCCCAGGGGGCGATTATAATTCACCCCTCCACTTT.

The CDR3 loop is CASSLLAGSYEQYF. The CDR3 DNA reads as TGCGCCAGCAGCCTCCTTGCGGGCTCCTACGAGCAGTACTTC. The chain carries TRBV4-1 and TRBJ2-7, with D perhaps TRBD2 (5 bases). The CDR3 runs to 14 residues. The V end lost 4 bases, the J end lost 0 bases, and 10 bases lay between the germline ends. In germline, CDR1 is MGHRA, CDR2 YSYEKL.

This clonotype was seen more than once but under ten times. J is TRBJ2-7 and V is TRBV2; TRBD1 might be the D (5 bases). The V gene lost 4 bases and the J gene lost 4 bases, with 20 bases spanning the gap. The CDR3 totals 16 residues. Germline V gene data show CDR1 as SNHLY and CDR2 as FYNNEI. CDR3 coding DNA: TGTGCCAGCAGTGGTCATACAGCGACAGTCCTTTACGAGCAGTACTTC. It specifies CASSGHTATVLYEQYF.

The chain has TRBV14 and TRBJ2-1; D might be TRBD1 or TRBD2, each matching 7 bases. The germline V gene encodes CDR1 SGHDN and CDR2 FVKESK. The V gene lost 7 bases and the J gene lost 2 bases, with 12 bases spanning the gap. CDR3 size: 14 residues. The CDR3: CASNQGGTYNEQFF. CDR3 DNA sequence: TGTGCCAGCAATCAGGGGGGGACCTACAATGAGCAGTTCTTC.

The V call is TRBV7-9, the J call TRBJ2-2, with D unresolved. Germline CDR1 SEHNR, CDR2 FQNEAQ (reference sequence). The CDR3 covers 12 residues. Trimming took 4 bases from V and 6 from J, leaving 6 bases between them. The CDR3: CASSWISGELFF. The CDR3 nucleotides are TGTGCCAGCAGCTGGATTTCCGGGGAGCTGTTTTTT.

This chain connects TRBV27 to TRBJ2-1, with D hard to call. Trimming shortened V by 2 bases and J by 0 bases, and 8 bases separated the two germline ends. Per the germline V gene, CDR1 is MNHEY and CDR2 is SMNVEV (reference sequence). The CDR3 has 15 residues. The CDR3 is CASSLAWSSYNEQFF. For the CDR3, the DNA is TGTGCCAGCAGTTTAGCCTGGAGCTCCTACAATGAGCAGTTCTTC.

This sequence joins TRBV3-1 and TRBJ2-1; TRBD1 is a possible D gene (6 bases). The CDR3 has 14 residues. Germline V gene sequence: CDR1 LGHDT, CDR2 YNNKEL (reference sequence). V lost 1 base to trimming and J lost 9 bases, with 13 bases between them. The CDR3 loop is CASSQGWGLGEQFF. The CDR3 DNA is TGTGCCAGCAGCCAAGGGTGGGGGCTAGGTGAGCAGTTCTTC.

The chain couples TRBV9 to TRBJ2-7; 9 positions agree with TRBD2. Looked up from germline, CDR1 is SGDLS and CDR2 is YYNGEE. The CDR3 spans 17 residues. V shed 3 bases and J 0 bases; nucleotides not matched to a gene: 10. CDR3 nucleotide sequence: TGTGCCAGCAGCGCATCTTATAGCGGGAGACTCTCCTACGAGCAGTACTTC. This gives the protein CASSASYSGRLSYEQYF.

V gene TRBV5-5 combines with J gene TRBJ2-3, with D maybe TRBD2 (5 bases). Germline V CDR1 and CDR2: SGHKS, YYEKEE (reference sequence). The CDR3 has 13 amino acids. V was shortened by 5 bases and J by 5 bases, with 12 bases between the two germline ends. CDR3 loop: CASSTGGGDTQYF. CDR3 DNA: TGTGCCAGCAGTACCGGTGGAGGAGATACGCAGTATTTT.

The chain couples TRBV27 to TRBJ2-3; D possibly matches TRBD1 or TRBD2 (5 bases each). Germline CDR1 is MNHEY and CDR2 is SMNVEV (reference sequence). Trimming removed 6 bases from V and 0 bases from J, with 10 bases in between. There are 14 residues in the CDR3. The chain's CDR3 is CASSPEGSTDTQYF. The DNA for the CDR3 is TGTGCCAGCAGCCCAGAGGGGAGCACAGATACGCAGTATTTT.

This clonotype was counted a single time. The chain uses TRBV2 and TRBJ2-1, with 9 bases matching TRBD1. This CDR3 region has 15 residues. Germline trimming cut 5 bases from V and 2 bases from J; bases unmatched to any gene: 4. In germline, CDR1 is SNHLY, CDR2 FYNNEI. Here the CDR3 DNA reads TGTGCCAGCAGTCGGGACAGGGACACCTACAATGAGCAGTTCTTC. Translation: CASSRDRDTYNEQFF.

In its sample, this clonotype was seen a few times. The rearrangement uses TRBV27 and TRBJ1-1; unclear D gene. The germline CDR1 and CDR2 sequences are MNHEY and SMNVEV (reference sequence). V was pared by 2 bases and J by 1 base, with 8 bases between. The CDR3 covers 14 residues. The chain's CDR3 is CASSLLSGNTEAFF. The CDR3, as DNA: TGTGCCAGCAGTTTACTCTCAGGGAACACTGAAGCTTTCTTT.